This TCR beta chain was identified in a study of shared clonotypes between healthy human individuals. Study-wide context: With ages of 18 to 49, the donors were a couple of women and a few men.

TCRdb's table, derived via immunoSEQ multiplex PCR, lists solely in-frame clones and lacks some. The sample yields around 750,000 clones, about 74% seen once. The donors were all Caucasian adults (living in Nashville, Tennessee). CDR3 size: 13 residues. V was pared by 6 bases and J by 5 bases, with 5 bases of the junction left unmatched. Germline V gene lookup returns CDR1 SEHNR and CDR2 FQNEAQ (reference sequence). The chain is built from TRBV7-9 and TRBJ2-5; 8 positions agree with TRBD1. This clonotype was obtained from a woman aged 25 to 39 in good health. The sequencing input was memory CD4+ T cells sorted from blood. Subset described: CD45RA-negative fraction. The CDR3 sequence is CASSQGAEETQYF. CDR3 in DNA: TGTGCCAGCAGTCAGGGGGCCGAGGAGACCCAGTACTTC. Full variable domain (rest looked up from reference TRBV7-9 and TRBJ2-5): DTGVSQNPRHKITKRGQNVTFRCDPISEHNRLYWYRQTLGQGPEFLTYFQNEAQLEKSRLLSDRFSAERPKGSFSTLEIQRTEQGDSAMYLCASSQGAEETQYFGPGTRLLVL.